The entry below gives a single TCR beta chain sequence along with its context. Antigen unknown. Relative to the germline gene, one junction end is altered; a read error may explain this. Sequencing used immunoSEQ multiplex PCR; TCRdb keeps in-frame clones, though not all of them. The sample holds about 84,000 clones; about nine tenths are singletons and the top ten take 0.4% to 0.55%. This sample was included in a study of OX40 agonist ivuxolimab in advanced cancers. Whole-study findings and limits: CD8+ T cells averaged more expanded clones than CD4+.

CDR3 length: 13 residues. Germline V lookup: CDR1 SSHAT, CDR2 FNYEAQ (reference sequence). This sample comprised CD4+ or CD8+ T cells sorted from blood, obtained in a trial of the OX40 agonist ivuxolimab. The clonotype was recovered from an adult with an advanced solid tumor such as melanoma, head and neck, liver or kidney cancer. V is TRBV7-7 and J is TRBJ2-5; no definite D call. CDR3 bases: TGTGCTAGCAGCTTTGGGTACCAAGAGACCCAGTACTTC. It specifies CASSFGYQETQYF. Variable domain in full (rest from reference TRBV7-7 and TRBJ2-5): GAGVSQSPRYKVTKRGQDVTLRCDPISSHATLYWYQQALGQGPEFLTYFNYEAQPDKSGLPSDRFSAERPEGSISTLTIQRTEQRDSAMYRCASSFGYQETQYFGPGTRLLVL.